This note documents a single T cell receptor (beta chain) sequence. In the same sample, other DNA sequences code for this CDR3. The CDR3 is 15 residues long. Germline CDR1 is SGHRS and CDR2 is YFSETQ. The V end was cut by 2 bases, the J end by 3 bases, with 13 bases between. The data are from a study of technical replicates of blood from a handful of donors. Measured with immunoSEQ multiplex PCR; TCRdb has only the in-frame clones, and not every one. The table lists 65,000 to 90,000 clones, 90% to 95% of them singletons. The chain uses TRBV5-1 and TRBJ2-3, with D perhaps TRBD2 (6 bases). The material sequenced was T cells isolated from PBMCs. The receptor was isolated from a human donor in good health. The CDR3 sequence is CASSFQAGGTDTQYF. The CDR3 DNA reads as TGCGCCAGCAGCTTCCAAGCGGGTGGTACAGATACGCAGTATTTT.